This T cell receptor (beta chain) was retrieved from a study of response to subunit inactivated influenza vaccine. V trimming: 5 bases; J trimming: 2 bases; junction bases outside the gene matches: 7. This CDR3 spans 16 amino acids. TCRdb reprocessed the RT-PCR reads with MiXCR, giving one entry per CDR3 protein. The sample includes around 520,000 distinct CDR3 sequences, 25% seen only once; the top ten take 1.5% to 2%. This clonotype was counted ten times or more. The chain uses TRBV12-3 or TRBV12-4 and TRBJ2-1; TRBD2 matches at 9 bases. The material was CD4+ T cells sorted from PBMCs, obtained around 5 days after vaccination. The sequence derives from a man in his fifties or sixties who received an inactivated influenza vaccine. For the CDR3, the DNA is TGTGCCAGCAGTCCTATAGCGGGAGCCCCCTACAATGAGCAGTTCTTC. Amino acid sequence: CASSPIAGAPYNEQFF.